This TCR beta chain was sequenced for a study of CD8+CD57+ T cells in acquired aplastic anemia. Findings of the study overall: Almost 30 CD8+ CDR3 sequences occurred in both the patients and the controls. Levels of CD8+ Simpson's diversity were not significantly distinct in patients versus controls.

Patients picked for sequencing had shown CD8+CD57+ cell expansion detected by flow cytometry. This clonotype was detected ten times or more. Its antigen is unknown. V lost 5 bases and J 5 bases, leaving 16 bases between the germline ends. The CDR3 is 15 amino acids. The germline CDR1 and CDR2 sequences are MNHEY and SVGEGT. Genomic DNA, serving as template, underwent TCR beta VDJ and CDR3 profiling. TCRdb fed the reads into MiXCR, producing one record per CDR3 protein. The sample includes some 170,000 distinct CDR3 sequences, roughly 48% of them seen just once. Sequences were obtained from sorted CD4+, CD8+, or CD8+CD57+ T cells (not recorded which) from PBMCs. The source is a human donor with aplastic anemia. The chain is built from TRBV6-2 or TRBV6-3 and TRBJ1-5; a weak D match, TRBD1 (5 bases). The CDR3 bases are TGTGCCAGCAGTGGGACTCCGATAGTGGATCAGCCCCAGCATTTT. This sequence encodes CASSGTPIVDQPQHF.